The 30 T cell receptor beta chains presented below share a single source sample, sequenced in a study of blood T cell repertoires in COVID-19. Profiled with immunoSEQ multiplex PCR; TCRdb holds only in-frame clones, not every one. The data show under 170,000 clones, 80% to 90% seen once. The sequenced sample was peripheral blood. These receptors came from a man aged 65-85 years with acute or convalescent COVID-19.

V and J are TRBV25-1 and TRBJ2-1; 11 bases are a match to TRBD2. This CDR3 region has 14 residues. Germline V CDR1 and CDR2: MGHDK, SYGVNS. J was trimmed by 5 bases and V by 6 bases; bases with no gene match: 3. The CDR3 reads CASRTSGINNEQFF. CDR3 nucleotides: TGTGCCAGCAGGACTAGCGGGATAAACAATGAGCAGTTCTTC. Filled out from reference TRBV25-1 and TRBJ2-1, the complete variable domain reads EADIYQTPRYLVIGTGKKITLECSQTMGHDKMYWYQQDPGMELHLIHYSYGVNSTEKGDLSSESTVSRIRTEHFPLTLESARPSHTSQYLCASRTSGINNEQFFGPGTRLTVL.

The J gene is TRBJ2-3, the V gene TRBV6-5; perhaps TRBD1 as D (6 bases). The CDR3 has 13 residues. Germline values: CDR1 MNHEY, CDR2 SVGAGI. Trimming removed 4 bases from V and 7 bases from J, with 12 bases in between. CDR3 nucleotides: TGTGCCAGCAGTTCCCCAGGGGCAAATACGCAGTATTTT. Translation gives CASSSPGANTQYF.

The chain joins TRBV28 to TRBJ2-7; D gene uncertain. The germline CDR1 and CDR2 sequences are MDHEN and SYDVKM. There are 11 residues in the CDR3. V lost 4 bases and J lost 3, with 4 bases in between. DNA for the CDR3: TGTGCCAGCAGTTCCAACTACGAGCAGTACTTC. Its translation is CASSSNYEQYF.

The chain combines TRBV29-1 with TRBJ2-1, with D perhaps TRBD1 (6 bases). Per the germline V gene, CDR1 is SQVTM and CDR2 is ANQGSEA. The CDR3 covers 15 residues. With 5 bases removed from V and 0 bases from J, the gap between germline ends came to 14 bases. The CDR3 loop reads CSVRTVASSYNEQFF. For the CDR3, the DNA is TGCAGCGTTCGGACAGTCGCGAGCTCCTACAATGAGCAGTTCTTC.

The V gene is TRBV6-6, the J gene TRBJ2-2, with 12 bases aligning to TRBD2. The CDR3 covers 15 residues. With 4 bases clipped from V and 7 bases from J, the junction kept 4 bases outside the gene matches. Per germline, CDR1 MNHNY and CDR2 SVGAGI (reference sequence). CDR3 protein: CASSSTSGSVGELFF. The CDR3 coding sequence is TGTGCCAGCAGTTCGACTAGCGGGAGTGTCGGGGAGCTGTTTTTT.

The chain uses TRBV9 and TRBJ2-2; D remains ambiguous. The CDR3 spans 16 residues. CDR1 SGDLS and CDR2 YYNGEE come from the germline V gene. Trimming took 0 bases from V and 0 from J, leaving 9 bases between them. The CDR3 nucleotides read TGTGCCAGCAGCGTAGTCCCTAGTGCGAACACCGGGGAGCTGTTTTTT. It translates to CASSVVPSANTGELFF.

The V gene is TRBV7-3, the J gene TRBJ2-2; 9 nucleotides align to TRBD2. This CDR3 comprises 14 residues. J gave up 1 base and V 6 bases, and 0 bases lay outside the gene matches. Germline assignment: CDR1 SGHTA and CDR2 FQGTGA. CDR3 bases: TGTGCCAGCAGGACTAGCGGGAACACCGGGGAGCTGTTTTTT. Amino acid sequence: CASRTSGNTGELFF.

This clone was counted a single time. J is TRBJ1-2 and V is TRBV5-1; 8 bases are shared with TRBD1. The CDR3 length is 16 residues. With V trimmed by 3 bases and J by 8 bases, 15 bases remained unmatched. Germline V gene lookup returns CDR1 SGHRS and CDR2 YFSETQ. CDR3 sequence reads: CASSSTDGQGAKGYTF. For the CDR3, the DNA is TGCGCCAGCAGCTCCACTGATGGTCAGGGGGCGAAGGGCTACACCTTC.

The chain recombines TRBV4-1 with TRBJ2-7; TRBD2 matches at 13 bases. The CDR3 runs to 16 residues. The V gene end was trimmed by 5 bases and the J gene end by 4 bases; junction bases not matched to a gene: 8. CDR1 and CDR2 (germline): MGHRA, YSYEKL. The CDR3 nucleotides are TGCGCCAGCAGCGCCCGACTAGCGGGAGGCGGGTACGAGCAGTACTTC. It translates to CASSARLAGGGYEQYF.

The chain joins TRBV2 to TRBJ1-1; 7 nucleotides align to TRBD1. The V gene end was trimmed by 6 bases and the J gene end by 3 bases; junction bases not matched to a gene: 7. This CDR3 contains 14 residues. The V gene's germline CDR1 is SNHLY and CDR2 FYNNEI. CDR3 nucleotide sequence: TGTGCCAGCAGACTTAGGACAGGACACACTGAAGCTTTCTTT. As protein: CASRLRTGHTEAFF.

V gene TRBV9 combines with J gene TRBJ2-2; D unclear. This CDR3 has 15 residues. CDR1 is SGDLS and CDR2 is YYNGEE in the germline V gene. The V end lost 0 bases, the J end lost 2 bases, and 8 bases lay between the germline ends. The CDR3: CASSVGLINTGELFF. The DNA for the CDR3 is TGTGCCAGCAGCGTAGGACTTATTAACACCGGGGAGCTGTTTTTT.

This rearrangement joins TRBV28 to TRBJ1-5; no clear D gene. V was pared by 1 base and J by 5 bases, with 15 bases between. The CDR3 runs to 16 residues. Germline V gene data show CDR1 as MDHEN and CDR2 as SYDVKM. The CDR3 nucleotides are TGTGCCAGCAGTTTATTACGGAGAGGGTGGGATCAGCCCCAGCATTTT. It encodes CASSLLRRGWDQPQHF.

The CDR3 loop reads CASSENRQYNQPQHF. DNA for the CDR3: TGCGCCAGCAGTGAGAACAGACAATACAATCAGCCCCAGCATTTT. This chain joins TRBV10-1 and TRBJ1-5; D gene uncertain. This CDR3 region has 15 residues. Per the germline V gene, CDR1 is WNHNN and CDR2 is SYGVQD (reference sequence). V shed 2 bases and J shed 3 bases, with 11 bases lying between them.

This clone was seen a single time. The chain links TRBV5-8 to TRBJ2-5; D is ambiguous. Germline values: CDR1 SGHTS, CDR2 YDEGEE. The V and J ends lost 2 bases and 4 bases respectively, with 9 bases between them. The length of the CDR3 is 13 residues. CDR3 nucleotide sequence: TGTGCCAGCAGCTTCGCGGTAAGAGAGACCCAGTACTTC. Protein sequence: CASSFAVRETQYF. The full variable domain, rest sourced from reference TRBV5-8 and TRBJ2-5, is EAGVTQSPTHLIKTRGQQATLRCSPISGHTSVYWYQQALGLGLQFLLWYDEGEERNRGNFPPRFSGRQFPNYSSELNVNALELEDSALYLCASSFAVRETQYFGPGTRLLVL.

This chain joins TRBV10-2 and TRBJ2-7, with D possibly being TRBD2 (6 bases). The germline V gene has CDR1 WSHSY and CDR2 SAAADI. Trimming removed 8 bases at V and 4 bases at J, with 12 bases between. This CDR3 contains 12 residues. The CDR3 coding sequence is TGCGCCAGCGCGGGACGGGCGTACGAGCAGTACTTC. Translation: CASAGRAYEQYF.

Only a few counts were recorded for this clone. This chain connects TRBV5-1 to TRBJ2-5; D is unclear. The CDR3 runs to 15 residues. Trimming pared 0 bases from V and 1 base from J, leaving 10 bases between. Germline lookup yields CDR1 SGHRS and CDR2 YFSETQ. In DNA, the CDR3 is TGCGCCAGCAGCTTGGACGGAGCTCTCCAAGAGACCCAGTACTTC. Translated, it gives CASSLDGALQETQYF.

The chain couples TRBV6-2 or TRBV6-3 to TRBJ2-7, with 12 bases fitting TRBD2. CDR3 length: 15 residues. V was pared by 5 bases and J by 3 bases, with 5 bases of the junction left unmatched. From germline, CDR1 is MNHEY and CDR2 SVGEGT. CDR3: CASSPAGLAGYEQYF. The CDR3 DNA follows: TGTGCCAGCAGTCCCGCGGGACTAGCGGGCTACGAGCAGTACTTC.

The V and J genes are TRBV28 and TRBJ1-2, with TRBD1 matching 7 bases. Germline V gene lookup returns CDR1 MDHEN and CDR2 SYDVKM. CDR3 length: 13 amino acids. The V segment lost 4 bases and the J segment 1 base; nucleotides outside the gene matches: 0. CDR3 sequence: CASSWDSNYGYTF. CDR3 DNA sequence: TGTGCCAGCAGTTGGGACAGTAACTATGGCTACACCTTC.

The CDR3 DNA sequence: TGTGCCAGCAGCCGCGACAGGAGCAATCAGCCCCAGCATTTT. Protein sequence: CASSRDRSNQPQHF. V gene TRBV9 combines with J gene TRBJ1-5; possible D gene TRBD1, 6 bases. Per the germline V gene, CDR1 is SGDLS and CDR2 is YYNGEE. V lost 4 bases and J 1 base, leaving 9 bases between the germline ends. This CDR3 is built from 14 residues.

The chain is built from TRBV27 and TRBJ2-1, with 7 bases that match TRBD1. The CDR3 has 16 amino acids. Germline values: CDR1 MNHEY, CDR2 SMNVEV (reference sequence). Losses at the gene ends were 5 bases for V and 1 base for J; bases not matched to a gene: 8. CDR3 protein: CASSGTDTMSYNEQFF. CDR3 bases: TGTGCCAGCAGTGGGACAGATACCATGTCCTACAATGAGCAGTTCTTC.

CDR3 nucleotide sequence: TGTGCCAGCAGCGTAGAACCGGGGGGCGGCTATGGCTACACCTTC. Translation: CASSVEPGGGYGYTF. The chain carries TRBV9 and TRBJ1-2, with D possibly being TRBD1 (6 bases). The CDR3 contains 15 residues. Between the trimmed V and J ends, which lost 0 bases and 4 bases, there was a span of 13 bases. The germline V gene has CDR1 SGDLS and CDR2 YYNGEE.

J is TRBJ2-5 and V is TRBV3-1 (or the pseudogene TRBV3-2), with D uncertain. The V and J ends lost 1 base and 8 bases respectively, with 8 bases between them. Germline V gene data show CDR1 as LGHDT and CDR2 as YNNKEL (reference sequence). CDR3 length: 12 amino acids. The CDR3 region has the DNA TGTGCCAGCAGCCAAGCAGAGGCAACCCAGTACTTC. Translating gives CASSQAEATQYF.

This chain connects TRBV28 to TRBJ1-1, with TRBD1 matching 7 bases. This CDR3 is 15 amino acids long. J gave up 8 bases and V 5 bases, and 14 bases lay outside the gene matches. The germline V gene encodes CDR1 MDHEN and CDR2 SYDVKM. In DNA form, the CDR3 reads TGTGCCAGCAGTACAAGGACAGGAGGGAAGCTCGAAGCTTTCTTT. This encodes CASSTRTGGKLEAFF.

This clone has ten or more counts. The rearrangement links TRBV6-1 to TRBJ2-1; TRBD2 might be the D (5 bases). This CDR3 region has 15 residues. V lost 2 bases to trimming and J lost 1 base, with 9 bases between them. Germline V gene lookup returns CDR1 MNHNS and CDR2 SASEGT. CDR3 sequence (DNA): TGTGCCAGCAGTGAAATAGGCGGGTCCTACAATGAGCAGTTCTTC. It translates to CASSEIGGSYNEQFF.

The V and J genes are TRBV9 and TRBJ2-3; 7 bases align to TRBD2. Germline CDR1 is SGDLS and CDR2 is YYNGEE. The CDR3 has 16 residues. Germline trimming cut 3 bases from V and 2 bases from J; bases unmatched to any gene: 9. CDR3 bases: TGTGCCAGCAGCGCGTGGGACTACGGATCCACAGATACGCAGTATTTT. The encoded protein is CASSAWDYGSTDTQYF.

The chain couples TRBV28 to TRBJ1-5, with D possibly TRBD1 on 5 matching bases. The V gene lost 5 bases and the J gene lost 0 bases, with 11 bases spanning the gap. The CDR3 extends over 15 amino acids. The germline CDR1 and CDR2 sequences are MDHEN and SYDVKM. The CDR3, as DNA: TGTGCCAGCAGTACCCAGGGATTTAGCAATCAGCCCCAGCATTTT. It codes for CASSTQGFSNQPQHF.

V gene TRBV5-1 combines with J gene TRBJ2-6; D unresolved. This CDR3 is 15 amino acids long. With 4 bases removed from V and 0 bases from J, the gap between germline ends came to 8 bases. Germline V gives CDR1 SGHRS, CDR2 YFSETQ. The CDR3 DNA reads TGCGCCAGCAGCCCCGTCCTCTCTGGGGCCAACGTCCTGACTTTC. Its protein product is CASSPVLSGANVLTF. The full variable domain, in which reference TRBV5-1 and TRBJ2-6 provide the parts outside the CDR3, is KAGVTQTPRYLIKTRGQQVTLSCSPISGHRSVSWYQQTPGQGLQFLFEYFSETQRNKGNFPGRFSGRQFSNSRSEMNVSTLELGDSALYLCASSPVLSGANVLTFGAGSRLTVL.

The CDR3 DNA reads as TGCGCCAGCAGCCCGGGACTAGCAAAAGAGACCCAGTACTTC. Its protein is CASSPGLAKETQYF. V usage is TRBV5-1 and J usage is TRBJ2-5, with 9 bases that match TRBD2. Germline V gene lookup returns CDR1 SGHRS and CDR2 YFSETQ. This CDR3 comprises 14 residues. V gave up 4 bases and J gave up 3 bases; unmatched junction bases: 4.

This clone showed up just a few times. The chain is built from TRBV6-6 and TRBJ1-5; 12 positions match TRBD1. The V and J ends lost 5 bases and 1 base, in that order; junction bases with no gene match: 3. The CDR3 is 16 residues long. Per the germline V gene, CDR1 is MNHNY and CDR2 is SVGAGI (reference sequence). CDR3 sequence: CASSKGTGGSNQPQHF. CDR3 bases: TGTGCCAGCAGTAAGGGGACAGGGGGCAGCAATCAGCCCCAGCATTTT.

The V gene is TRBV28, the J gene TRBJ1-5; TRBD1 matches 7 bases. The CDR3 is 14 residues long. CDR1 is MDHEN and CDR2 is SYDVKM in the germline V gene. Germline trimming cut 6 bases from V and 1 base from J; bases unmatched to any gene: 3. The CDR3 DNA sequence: TGTGCCAGCAGAGAGGGACAGAGCAATCAGCCCCAGCATTTT. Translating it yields CASREGQSNQPQHF.